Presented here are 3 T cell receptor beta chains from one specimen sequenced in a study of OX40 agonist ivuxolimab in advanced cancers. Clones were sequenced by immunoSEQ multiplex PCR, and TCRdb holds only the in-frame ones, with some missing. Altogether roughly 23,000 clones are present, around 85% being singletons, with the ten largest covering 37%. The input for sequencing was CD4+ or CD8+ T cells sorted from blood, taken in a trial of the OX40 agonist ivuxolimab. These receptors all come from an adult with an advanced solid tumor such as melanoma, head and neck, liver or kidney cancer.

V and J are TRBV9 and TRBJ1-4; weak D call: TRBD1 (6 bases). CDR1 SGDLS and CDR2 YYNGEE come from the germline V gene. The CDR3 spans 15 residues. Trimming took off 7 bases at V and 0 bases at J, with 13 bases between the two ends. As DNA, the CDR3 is TGTGCCAGCTCCACGGGGGCAGCAACTAATGAAAAACTGTTTTTT. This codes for CASSTGAATNEKLFF.

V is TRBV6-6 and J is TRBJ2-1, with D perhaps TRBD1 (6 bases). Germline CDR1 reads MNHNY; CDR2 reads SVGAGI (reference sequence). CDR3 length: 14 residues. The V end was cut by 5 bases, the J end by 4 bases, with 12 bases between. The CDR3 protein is CASSTSQGYNEQFF. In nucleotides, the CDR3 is TGTGCCAGCAGTACCTCACAGGGTTACAATGAGCAGTTCTTC.

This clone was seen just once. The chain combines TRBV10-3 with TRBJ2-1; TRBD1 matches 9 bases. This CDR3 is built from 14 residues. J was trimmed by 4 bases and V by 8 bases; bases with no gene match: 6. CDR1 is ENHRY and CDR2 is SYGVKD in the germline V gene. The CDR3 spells CAIGTGTGYNEQFF. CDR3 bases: TGTGCCATCGGGACAGGGACGGGTTACAATGAGCAGTTCTTC.